These 13 T cell receptor beta chains share one sample of origin, sequenced in a study of neurological immune-mediated disorders. Via MiXCR, TCRdb re-called the 5' RACE reads, giving one row per CDR3 protein. The repertoire holds about 88,000 distinct CDR3 sequences, with 3.5% as singletons. The material sequenced was PBMCs. The receptors here all came from a woman aged 18-30 years with multiple sclerosis.

This clonotype was counted at least ten times. This rearrangement joins TRBV5-1 to TRBJ2-1; D unresolved. The CDR3 contains 12 residues. V was clipped by 4 bases and J by 6 bases, with 8 bases between them. Looked up from germline, CDR1 is SGHRS and CDR2 is YFSETQ. CDR3 sequence reads: CASSKDLNEQFF. The CDR3 DNA reads as TGCGCCAGCAGCAAGGATCTCAATGAGCAGTTCTTC.

This clonotype appeared many times. The rearrangement uses TRBV7-9 and TRBJ2-3; a possible D gene is TRBD2 (5 bases). Trimming removed 4 bases at V and 2 bases at J, with 16 bases between. The CDR3 length is 16 residues. CDR1 SEHNR and CDR2 FQNEAQ come from the germline V gene (reference sequence). CDR3 sequence reads: CASSSMPGFFTDTQYF. As DNA, the CDR3 is TGTGCCAGCAGCTCTATGCCGGGATTTTTCACAGATACGCAGTATTTT. Drawing the rest from reference TRBV7-9 and TRBJ2-3, the complete variable domain is DTGVSQNPRHKITKRGQNVTFRCDPISEHNRLYWYRQTLGQGPEFLTYFQNEAQLEKSRLLSDRFSAERPKGSFSTLEIQRTEQGDSAMYLCASSSMPGFFTDTQYFGPGTRLTVL.

This clonotype came up many times. V is TRBV5-1 and J is TRBJ1-2; D call uncertain. The germline CDR1 and CDR2 sequences are SGHRS and YFSETQ. The CDR3 covers 17 residues. The V end was cut by 2 bases, the J end by 2 bases, with 19 bases between. The CDR3 here is CASSFRPPGSENYGYTF. The DNA of the CDR3 is TGCGCCAGCAGCTTCCGCCCCCCCGGGAGTGAGAACTATGGCTACACCTTC.

There are many counts of this clonotype. The V call is TRBV9, the J call TRBJ2-7; D unresolved. There are 15 residues in the CDR3. Germline CDR1 is SGDLS and CDR2 is YYNGEE. Trimming took 0 bases from V and 2 from J, leaving 12 bases between them. CDR3 bases: TGTGCCAGCAGCGTAGGGGCCGGCAGGACCTACGAGCAGTACTTC. Translating it yields CASSVGAGRTYEQYF.

The table lists this clonotype with many counts. This chain uses TRBV5-1 with TRBJ2-3; 10 nucleotides match TRBD2. Trimming at V came to 2 bases and at J to 2 bases, leaving 8 bases not matched to a gene. In germline, CDR1 is SGHRS, CDR2 YFSETQ. The CDR3 has 17 amino acids. The CDR3 loop reads CASSFASGRVLTDTQYF. CDR3 coding DNA: TGCGCCAGCAGCTTTGCGAGCGGGAGGGTCCTCACAGATACGCAGTATTTT.

There are many counts of this clonotype. The chain employs TRBV5-5 and TRBJ2-7, with D perhaps assigned TRBD1 or TRBD2 (5 bases each). Trimming took 1 base from V and 2 from J, leaving 16 bases between them. This CDR3 comprises 16 residues. In germline, CDR1 is SGHKS, CDR2 YYEKEE (reference sequence). The CDR3 protein is CASSLLSGQGPYEQYF. In nucleotides, the CDR3 is TGTGCCAGCAGCTTGTTGTCGGGTCAGGGACCCTACGAGCAGTACTTC.

This clonotype was found many times. The chain has TRBV20-1 and TRBJ2-1; D ambiguous. Trimming took off 6 bases at V and 0 bases at J, with 12 bases between the two ends. CDR3 length: 14 residues. The germline CDR1 and CDR2 sequences are DFQATT and SNEGSKA (reference sequence). The CDR3: CSAGHSGSYNEQFF. The CDR3 DNA follows: TGCAGTGCGGGTCATTCCGGCTCCTACAATGAGCAGTTCTTC.

This rearrangement joins TRBV5-1 to TRBJ2-5; perhaps TRBD2 as D (5 bases). V was trimmed by 5 bases and J by 2 bases, leaving 13 bases between them. Germline CDR1 SGHRS, CDR2 YFSETQ. This CDR3 comprises 14 residues. CDR3 DNA sequence: TGCGCCAGCAGATCCGGGATCACACAAGAGACCCAGTACTTC. It is translated as CASRSGITQETQYF.

In its sample, this clonotype was seen many times. This chain uses TRBV15 with TRBJ2-6; D unclear. Trimming took off 4 bases at V and 0 bases at J, with 1 base between the two ends. CDR3 length equals 13 residues. Germline lookup yields CDR1 LNHNV and CDR2 YYDKDF (reference sequence). The CDR3: CATSTSGANVLTF. In nucleotides, the CDR3 is TGTGCCACCAGCACCTCTGGGGCCAACGTCCTGACTTTC.

This clonotype was found many times. This sequence joins TRBV6-2 or TRBV6-3 and TRBJ1-1; D remains ambiguous. Germline CDR1 reads MNHEY; CDR2 reads SVGEGT. Trimming removed 6 bases at V and 5 bases at J, with 10 bases between. The CDR3 totals 12 residues. CDR3 sequence reads: CASRRLGTEAFF. CDR3 nucleotides: TGTGCCAGCAGGCGACTTGGAACTGAAGCTTTCTTT.

This clonotype was seen many times. The chain uses TRBV5-1 and TRBJ2-3; TRBD2 agrees at 7 bases. Losses at the gene ends were 2 bases for V and 1 base for J; bases not matched to a gene: 1. The CDR3 covers 14 residues. The germline V gene has CDR1 SGHRS and CDR2 YFSETQ. CDR3 loop: CASSFGLGTDTQYF. The DNA for the CDR3 is TGCGCCAGCAGCTTTGGACTAGGCACAGATACGCAGTATTTT.

This clonotype showed up just a few times. The junction and the germline gene differ at one end; a read error may be behind it. The chain is built from TRBV7-7 and TRBJ2-3; D is uncertain. The germline V gene encodes CDR1 SSHAT and CDR2 FNYEAQ (reference sequence). The CDR3 has 13 amino acids. The CDR3 loop is CASSLGHTDTQYF. In DNA form, the CDR3 reads TGTGCTAGCAGCTTAGGCCACACAGATACGCAGTATTTT.

This clonotype was observed a handful of times. The chain is built from TRBV20-1 and TRBJ1-2; 7 bases fit TRBD1. This CDR3 has 17 residues. The ends lost 0 bases at V and 0 bases at J; junction bases unmatched: 10. CDR1 and CDR2 from the germline V gene are DFQATT and SNEGSKA (reference sequence). CDR3 DNA sequence: TGCAGTGCTAGAGACCCAAACCGACAGGGCTCTAACTATGGCTACACCTTC. Amino acid sequence: CSARDPNRQGSNYGYTF.